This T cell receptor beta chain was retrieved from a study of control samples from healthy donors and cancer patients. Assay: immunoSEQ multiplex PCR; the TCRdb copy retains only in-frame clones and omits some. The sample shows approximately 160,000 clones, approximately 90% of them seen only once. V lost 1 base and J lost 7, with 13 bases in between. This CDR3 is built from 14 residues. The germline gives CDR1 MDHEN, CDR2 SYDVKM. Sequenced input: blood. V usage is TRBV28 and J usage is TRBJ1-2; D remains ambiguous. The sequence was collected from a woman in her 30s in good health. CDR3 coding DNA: TGTGCCAGCAGTTTATCCGCCGTAGGCGCTGGCTACACCTTC. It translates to CASSLSAVGAGYTF.